The clone carrying this T cell receptor (beta chain) was seen a single time. The target antigen is unknown. The data originate from a study of T cells in localized non-small cell lung cancer. General study findings and limits: Greater T cell density in blood accompanied longer overall survival. Because sequencing included only one region (of the tumor), heterogeneity remains possible. Paired adjacent lung recovered a median around 60 of the top 100 tumor clones.

V lost 4 bases and J lost 4, with 13 bases in between. Germline values: CDR1 MNHEY, CDR2 SVGAGI. The CDR3 is made up of 14 amino acids. Clones were read by immunoSEQ multiplex PCR, and TCRdb kept only the in-frame ones, dropping some. The sample yields about 77,000 clones, around 89% seen once. The V and J genes are TRBV6-5 and TRBJ1-2; D is undetermined. The TCR sequence derives from a woman aged 35 to 70 with stage I squamous cell lung carcinoma. The sample here was peripheral blood, taken before any cancer treatment. The CDR3, as DNA: TGTGCCAGCAGTTCCTCAGAGGGCCGCTATGGCTACACCTTC. It codes for CASSSSEGRYGYTF.